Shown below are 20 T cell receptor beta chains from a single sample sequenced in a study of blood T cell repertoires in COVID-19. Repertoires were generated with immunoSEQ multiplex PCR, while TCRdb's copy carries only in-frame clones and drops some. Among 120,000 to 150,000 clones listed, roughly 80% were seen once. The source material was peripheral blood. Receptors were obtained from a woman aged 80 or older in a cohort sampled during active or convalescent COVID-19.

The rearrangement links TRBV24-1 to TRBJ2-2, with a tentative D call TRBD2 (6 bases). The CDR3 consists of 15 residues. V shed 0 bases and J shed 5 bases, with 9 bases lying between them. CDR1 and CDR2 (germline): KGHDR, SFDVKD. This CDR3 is CATSDLRTKTGELFF. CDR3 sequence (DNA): TGTGCCACCAGTGATTTGCGGACTAAAACCGGGGAGCTGTTTTTT.

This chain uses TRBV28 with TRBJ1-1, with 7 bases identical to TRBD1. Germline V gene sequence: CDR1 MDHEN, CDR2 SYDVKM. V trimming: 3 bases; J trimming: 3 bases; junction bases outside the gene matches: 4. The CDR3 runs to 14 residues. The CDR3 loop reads CASSLFQGDTEAFF. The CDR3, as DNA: TGTGCCAGCAGTTTGTTCCAGGGGGACACTGAAGCTTTCTTT.

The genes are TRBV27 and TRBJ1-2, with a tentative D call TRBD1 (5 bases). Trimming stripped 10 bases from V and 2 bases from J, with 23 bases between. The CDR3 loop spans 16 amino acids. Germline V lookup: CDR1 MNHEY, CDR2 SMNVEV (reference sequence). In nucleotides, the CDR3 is TGTGCCACCTCGAAGGCCGGGTTAGGGGCAAACTATGGCTACACCTTC. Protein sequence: CATSKAGLGANYGYTF.

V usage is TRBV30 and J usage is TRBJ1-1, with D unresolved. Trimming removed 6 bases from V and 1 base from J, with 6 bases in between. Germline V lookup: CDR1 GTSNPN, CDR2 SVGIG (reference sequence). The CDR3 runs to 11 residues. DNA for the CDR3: TGTGCCTGCTCGGGGAACACTGAAGCTTTCTTT. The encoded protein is CACSGNTEAFF.

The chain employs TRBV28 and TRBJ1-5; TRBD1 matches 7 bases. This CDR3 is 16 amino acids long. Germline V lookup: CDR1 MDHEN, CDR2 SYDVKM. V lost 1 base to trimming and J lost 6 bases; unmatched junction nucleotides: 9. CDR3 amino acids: CASSLYGRGFGQPQHF. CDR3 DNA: TGTGCCAGCAGTTTATACGGCAGGGGGTTTGGTCAGCCCCAGCATTTT. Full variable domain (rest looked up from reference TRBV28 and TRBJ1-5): DVKVTQSSRYLVKRTGEKVFLECVQDMDHENMFWYRQDPGLGLRLIYFSYDVKMKEKGDIPEGYSVSREKKERFSLILESASTNQTSMYLCASSLYGRGFGQPQHFGDGTRLSIL.

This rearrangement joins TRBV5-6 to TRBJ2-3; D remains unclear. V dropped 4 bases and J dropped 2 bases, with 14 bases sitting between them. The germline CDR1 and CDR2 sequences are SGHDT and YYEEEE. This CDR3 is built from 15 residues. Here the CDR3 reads CASSRGIAVTDTQYF. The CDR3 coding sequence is TGTGCCAGCAGCCGTGGAATAGCTGTCACAGATACGCAGTATTTT.

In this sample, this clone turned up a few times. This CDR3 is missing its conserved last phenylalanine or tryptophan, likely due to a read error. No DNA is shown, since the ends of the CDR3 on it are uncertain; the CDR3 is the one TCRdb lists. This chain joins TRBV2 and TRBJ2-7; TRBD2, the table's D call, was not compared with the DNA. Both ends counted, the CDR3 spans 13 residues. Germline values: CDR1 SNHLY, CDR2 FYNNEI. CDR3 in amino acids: CASSYQPTVSVRI.

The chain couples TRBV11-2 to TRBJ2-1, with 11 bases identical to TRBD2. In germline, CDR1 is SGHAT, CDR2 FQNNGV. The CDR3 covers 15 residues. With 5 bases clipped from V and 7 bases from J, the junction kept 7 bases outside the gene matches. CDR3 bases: TGTGCCAGCAGCAAAACTAGCGGGGGAAATAATGAGCAGTTCTTC. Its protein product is CASSKTSGGNNEQFF.

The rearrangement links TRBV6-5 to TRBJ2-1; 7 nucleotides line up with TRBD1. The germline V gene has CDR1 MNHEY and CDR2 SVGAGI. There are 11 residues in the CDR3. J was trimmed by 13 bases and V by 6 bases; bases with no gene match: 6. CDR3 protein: CASSLGQEQFF. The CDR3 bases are TGTGCCAGCAGCCTCGGACAGGAACAGTTCTTC.

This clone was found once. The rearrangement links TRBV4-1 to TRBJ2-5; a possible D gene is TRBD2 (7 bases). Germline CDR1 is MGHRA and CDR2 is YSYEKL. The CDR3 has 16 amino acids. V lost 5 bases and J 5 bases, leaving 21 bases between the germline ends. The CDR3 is CASSYLAGAIGETQYF. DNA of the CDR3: TGCGCCAGCAGCTATCTGGCGGGGGCTATTGGCGAGACCCAGTACTTC.

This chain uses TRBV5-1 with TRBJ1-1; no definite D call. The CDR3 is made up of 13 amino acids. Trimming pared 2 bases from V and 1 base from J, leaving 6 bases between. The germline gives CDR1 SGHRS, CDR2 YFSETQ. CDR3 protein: CASSFRENTEAFF. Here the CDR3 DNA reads TGCGCCAGCAGCTTCCGAGAGAACACTGAAGCTTTCTTT.

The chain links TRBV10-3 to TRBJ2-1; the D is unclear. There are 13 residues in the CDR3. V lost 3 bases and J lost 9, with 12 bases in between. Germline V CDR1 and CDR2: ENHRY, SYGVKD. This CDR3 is CAISDPPRGEQFF. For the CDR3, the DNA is TGTGCCATCAGTGACCCGCCGCGAGGTGAGCAGTTCTTC.

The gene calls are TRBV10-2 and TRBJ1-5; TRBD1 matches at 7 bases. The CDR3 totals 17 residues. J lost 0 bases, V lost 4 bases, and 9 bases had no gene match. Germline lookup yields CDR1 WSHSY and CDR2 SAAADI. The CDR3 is CASSARQGPYSNQPQHF. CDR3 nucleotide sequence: TGCGCCAGCAGTGCCCGACAGGGCCCCTATAGCAATCAGCCCCAGCATTTT.

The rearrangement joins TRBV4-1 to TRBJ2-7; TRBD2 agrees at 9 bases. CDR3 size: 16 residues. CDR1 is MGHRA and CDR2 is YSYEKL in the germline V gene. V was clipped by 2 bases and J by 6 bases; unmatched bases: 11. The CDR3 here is CASSQRGAGGAGEQYF. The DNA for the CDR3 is TGCGCCAGCAGCCAAAGAGGGGCGGGGGGGGCTGGCGAGCAGTACTTC.

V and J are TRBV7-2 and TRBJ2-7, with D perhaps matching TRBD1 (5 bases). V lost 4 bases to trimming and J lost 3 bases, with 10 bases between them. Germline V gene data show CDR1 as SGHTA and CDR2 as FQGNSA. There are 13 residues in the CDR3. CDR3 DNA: TGTGCCAGCAGCTGGCGCAGGGACTACGAGCAGTACTTC. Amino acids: CASSWRRDYEQYF.

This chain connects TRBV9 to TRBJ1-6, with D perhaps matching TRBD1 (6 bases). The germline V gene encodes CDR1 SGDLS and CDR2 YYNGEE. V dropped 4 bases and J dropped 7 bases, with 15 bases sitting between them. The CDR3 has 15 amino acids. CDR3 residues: CASSSGTSQNSPLHF. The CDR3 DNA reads TGTGCCAGCAGCTCTGGGACAAGCCAGAATTCACCCCTCCACTTT. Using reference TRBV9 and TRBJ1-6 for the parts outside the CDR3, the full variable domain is DSGVTQTPKHLITATGQRVTLRCSPRSGDLSVYWYQQSLDQGLQFLIQYYNGEERAKGNILERFSAQQFPDLHSELNLSSLELGDSALYFCASSSGTSQNSPLHFGNGTRLTVT.

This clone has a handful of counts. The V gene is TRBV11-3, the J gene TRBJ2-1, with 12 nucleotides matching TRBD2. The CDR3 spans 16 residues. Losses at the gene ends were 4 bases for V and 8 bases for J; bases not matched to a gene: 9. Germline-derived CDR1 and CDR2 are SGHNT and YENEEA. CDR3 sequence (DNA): TGTGCCAGCAGCTCCCCTAGCGGGGGGGCCGGTGATGAGCAGTTCTTC. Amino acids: CASSSPSGGAGDEQFF.

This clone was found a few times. The CDR3 region is CASSGLGPEAGYEQYF. In DNA, the CDR3 is TGCGCCAGCAGCGGACTCGGGCCAGAAGCCGGGTACGAGCAGTACTTC. V gene TRBV5-1 combines with J gene TRBJ2-7; weak D call: TRBD2 (5 bases). This CDR3 has 16 residues. Trimming removed 4 bases from V and 4 bases from J, with 21 bases in between. In germline, CDR1 is SGHRS, CDR2 YFSETQ.

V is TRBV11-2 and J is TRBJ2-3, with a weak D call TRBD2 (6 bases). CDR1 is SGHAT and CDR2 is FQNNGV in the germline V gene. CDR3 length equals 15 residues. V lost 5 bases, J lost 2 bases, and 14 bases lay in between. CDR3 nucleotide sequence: TGTGCCAGCAGCGCTAGGAGGGGCTTCACAGATACGCAGTATTTT. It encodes CASSARRGFTDTQYF.

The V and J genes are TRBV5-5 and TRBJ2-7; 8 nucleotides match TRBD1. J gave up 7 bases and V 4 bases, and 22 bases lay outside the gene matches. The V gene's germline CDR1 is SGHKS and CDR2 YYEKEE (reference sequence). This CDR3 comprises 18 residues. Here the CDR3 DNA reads TGTGCCAGCAGCCCCCGGGGGACAGGAACTCTTGGGGTCGGGGAGCAGTACTTC. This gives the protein CASSPRGTGTLGVGEQYF.